This T cell receptor (beta chain) came from a study of CD4 T cells in relation to SARS-CoV-2 and coronaviruses. At the level of the study: Crossreactive spike epitopes shared across donors were mapped to their HLA restriction. Whole-study results and caveats: In about 65% of donors, memory CD4+ clonotypes crossrecognized SARS-CoV-2 and at least one common cold coronavirus spike. Crossreactivity was assessed only for spike protein, not other viral proteins.

Here immunoSEQ multiplex PCR was the method, and the copy in TCRdb shows in-frame clones only, minus some. This sample yields about 36,000 clones, of which approximately 80% are seen a single time; around 6.6% belongs to the top ten. For nine to ten days, roughly 10^5 sorted CD4+ cells grew with T cell-depleted PBMCs and CEF. The germline V gene has CDR1 LGHNA and CDR2 YSLEER. V gave up 3 bases and J gave up 5 bases, with 10 bases separating them. CDR3 length: 13 amino acids. A remark on this clone: Its specificity is unknown.

The sample consisted of naive CD4+ T cells from PBMCs, cultured in vitro. Regarding subset: naive CD4+ T cells isolated by negative enrichment. This sequence joins TRBV4-3 and TRBJ2-5; maybe TRBD2 (6 bases). The receptor was derived from an adult with COVID-19. CDR3 in DNA: TGCGCCAGCAGCCAGGGACGGGGGGAGACCCAGTACTTC. Protein sequence: CASSQGRGETQYF.